A single sample gave rise to the 15 T cell receptor beta chains below, sequenced in a study of T cell responses to AZD1222 COVID-19 vaccine. Clones were sequenced by immunoSEQ multiplex PCR, and TCRdb holds only the in-frame ones, with some missing. The sample contains around 120,000 clones, 92% of which appear only once. Sequencing was performed on peripheral blood, taken on day 0 of AZD1222 vaccination. Every receptor here comes from an adult in good health.

J is TRBJ2-2 and V is TRBV19, with D hard to call. V was pared by 3 bases and J by 4 bases, with 9 bases between. The length of the CDR3 is 14 residues. Germline V gene data show CDR1 as LNHDA and CDR2 as SQIVND (reference sequence). CDR3 bases: TGTGCCAGTAGTATCCCAGGACGCACCGGGGAGCTGTTTTTT. Translating gives CASSIPGRTGELFF.

This clone was seen a single time. The chain joins TRBV19 to TRBJ1-2, with 10 positions matching TRBD1. The CDR3 runs 12 residues. V trimming: 9 bases; J trimming: 9 bases; junction bases outside the gene matches: 7. CDR1 is LNHDA and CDR2 is SQIVND in the germline V gene (reference sequence). Written as DNA, the CDR3 is TGTGCCAGCGAGAGGGACAGGGGTCGCTACACCTTC. Translating gives CASERDRGRYTF.

The genes are TRBV5-6 and TRBJ1-6; TRBD1 might be the D (5 bases). The germline V gene has CDR1 SGHDT and CDR2 YYEEEE. The CDR3 consists of 14 residues. Trimming stripped 4 bases from V and 8 bases from J, with 13 bases between. This CDR3 reads CASSREGSHSPLHF. DNA for the CDR3: TGTGCCAGCAGCCGGGAGGGGTCCCATTCACCCCTCCACTTT.

V usage is TRBV5-1 and J usage is TRBJ1-6; D call uncertain. CDR1 and CDR2 from the germline V gene are SGHRS and YFSETQ. The CDR3 has 16 residues. V gave up 0 bases and J gave up 8 bases, with 15 bases separating them. The CDR3 DNA reads TGCGCCAGCAGCTTGGAACGGGCAGGCCAAGATTCACCCCTCCACTTT. This encodes CASSLERAGQDSPLHF.

This chain joins TRBV6-5 and TRBJ1-6; no firm D call. Germline CDR1 and CDR2: MNHEY and SVGAGI. The CDR3 is made up of 14 amino acids. With 6 bases removed from V and 9 bases from J, the gap between germline ends came to 15 bases. In DNA form, the CDR3 reads TGTGCCAGCAGGACTGGGGTGGTAGGTTCACCCCTCCACTTT. Its protein product is CASRTGVVGSPLHF.

The rearrangement uses TRBV10-1 and TRBJ1-6, with D tentatively TRBD1 (6 bases). Trimming pared 2 bases from V and 9 bases from J, leaving 20 bases between. The CDR3 has 17 amino acids. The germline V gene encodes CDR1 WNHNN and CDR2 SYGVQD (reference sequence). Here the CDR3 DNA reads TGCGCCAGCAGTGAGCCGGGGGCGCGGGGCGATCTTTCACCCCTCCACTTT. It is translated as CASSEPGARGDLSPLHF.

V gene TRBV7-2 combines with J gene TRBJ2-7; 10 positions match TRBD1. The ends lost 4 bases at V and 3 bases at J; junction bases unmatched: 3. The length of the CDR3 is 14 residues. Looked up from germline, CDR1 is SGHTA and CDR2 is FQGNSA. CDR3 loop: CASSSRTGGYEQYF. The CDR3 region has the DNA TGTGCCAGCAGCTCCCGGACAGGGGGCTACGAGCAGTACTTC. Drawing the rest from reference TRBV7-2 and TRBJ2-7, the complete variable domain is GAGVSQSPSNKVTEKGKDVELRCDPISGHTALYWYRQSLGQGLEFLIYFQGNSAPDKSGLPSDRFSAERTGGSVSTLTIQRTQQEDSAVYLCASSSRTGGYEQYFGPGTRLTVT.

The chain employs TRBV28 and TRBJ1-2; D unclear. Germline assignment: CDR1 MDHEN and CDR2 SYDVKM. V was shortened by 2 bases and J by 8 bases, with 9 bases between the two germline ends. This CDR3 comprises 12 residues. The CDR3 sequence: CASSLALRGYTF. CDR3 sequence (DNA): TGTGCCAGCAGTTTAGCCCTTCGGGGCTACACCTTC.

The chain uses TRBV7-6 and TRBJ2-2; D may be TRBD1 (5 bases). V shed 1 base and J shed 14 bases, with 14 bases lying between them. The CDR3 consists of 13 residues. Per the germline V gene, CDR1 is SGHVS and CDR2 is FNYEAQ. The CDR3 is CASSLVVDQGLFF. In nucleotides, the CDR3 is TGTGCCAGCAGCTTAGTCGTCGATCAGGGACTGTTTTTT.

This chain joins TRBV19 and TRBJ2-3; D uncertain. Germline CDR1 LNHDA, CDR2 SQIVND (reference sequence). Trimming pared 4 bases from V and 2 bases from J, leaving 16 bases between. CDR3 size: 16 residues. DNA for the CDR3: TGTGCCAGTAGTACCTCGGAGAACCCGCCCACAGATACGCAGTATTTT. Encoded protein: CASSTSENPPTDTQYF.

The chain links TRBV19 to TRBJ2-3; no clear D gene. Germline CDR1 is LNHDA and CDR2 is SQIVND (reference sequence). The CDR3 loop spans 14 amino acids. V lost 7 bases and J lost 2, with 13 bases in between. The CDR3 nucleotides are TGTGCCAGTACCCTAGGGATGTACACAGATACGCAGTATTTT. It translates to CASTLGMYTDTQYF.

The DNA of the CDR3 is TGTGCCAGCAGTGGGACAGGTTGGGGTAACGACAATCAGCCCCAGCATTTT. The encoded protein is CASSGTGWGNDNQPQHF. This chain uses TRBV6-1 with TRBJ1-5; 7 bases fit TRBD1. CDR3 length equals 17 residues. Germline CDR1 is MNHNS and CDR2 is SASEGT. V lost 4 bases and J lost 3; bases outside the gene matches: 12.

The chain uses TRBV29-1 and TRBJ2-2; no reliable D call. Germline V lookup: CDR1 SQVTM, CDR2 ANQGSEA. CDR3 size: 14 residues. Trimming shortened V by 0 bases and J by 0 bases, and 5 bases separated the two germline ends. The DNA of the CDR3 is TGCAGCGTTGAAGATCAGCCGAACACCGGGGAGCTGTTTTTT. Encoded protein: CSVEDQPNTGELFF.

The chain recombines TRBV28 with TRBJ1-2; D is perhaps TRBD1 (6 bases). This CDR3 has 15 residues. CDR1 MDHEN and CDR2 SYDVKM come from the germline V gene. The V gene lost 7 bases and the J gene lost 1 base, with 16 bases spanning the gap. In DNA, the CDR3 is TGTGCCAGCATCCGGGTTCACAGGGATAACTATGGCTACACCTTC. Translation: CASIRVHRDNYGYTF.

This chain joins TRBV6-2 or TRBV6-3 and TRBJ2-7; D not certain. Per germline, CDR1 MNHEY and CDR2 SVGEGT. V shed 6 bases and J shed 4 bases, with 10 bases lying between them. This CDR3 contains 12 residues. This CDR3 reads CASSSPPYEQYF. CDR3 sequence (DNA): TGTGCCAGCAGCTCACCTCCATACGAGCAGTACTTC.